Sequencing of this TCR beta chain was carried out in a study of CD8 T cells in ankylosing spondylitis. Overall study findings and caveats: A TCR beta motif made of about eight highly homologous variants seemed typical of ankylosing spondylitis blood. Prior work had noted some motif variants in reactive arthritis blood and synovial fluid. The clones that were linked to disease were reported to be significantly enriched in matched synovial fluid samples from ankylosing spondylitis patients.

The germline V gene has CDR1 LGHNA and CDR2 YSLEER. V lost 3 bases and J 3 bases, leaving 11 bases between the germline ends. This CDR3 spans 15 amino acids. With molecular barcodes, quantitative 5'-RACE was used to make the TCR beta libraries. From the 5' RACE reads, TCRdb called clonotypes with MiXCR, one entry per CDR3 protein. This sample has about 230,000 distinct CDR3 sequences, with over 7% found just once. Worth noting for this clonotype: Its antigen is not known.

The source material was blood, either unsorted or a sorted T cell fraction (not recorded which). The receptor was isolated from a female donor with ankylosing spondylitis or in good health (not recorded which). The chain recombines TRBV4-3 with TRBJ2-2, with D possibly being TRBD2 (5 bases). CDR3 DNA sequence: TGCGCCAGCAGCCACTCATCGGAGGACACCGGGGAGCTGTTTTTT. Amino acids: CASSHSSEDTGELFF.